Here is one TCR beta chain with its context. The CDR3 loop spans 15 amino acids. Trimming took 0 bases from V and 3 from J, leaving 9 bases between them. Germline V gene sequence: CDR1 KGHDR, CDR2 SFDVKD. This sample stems from a study of T cells in Graves' hyperthyroidism and ophthalmopathy. Template material for amplifying TCR beta CDR3 regions consisted of RNA transcripts. The TCR CDR3 was amplified in a first-round RT-PCR using the HTBI primer set. TCRdb re-analysed the multiplex PCR reads in MiXCR, keeping a single row per CDR3 protein. The sample holds 190,000 or so distinct CDR3 sequences; about 17% are singletons and the top ten take over 35%.

This TCR derives from a man between 35 and 55 years old with Graves' hyperthyroidism. The sequenced sample was blood. The chain employs TRBV24-1 and TRBJ2-3; weak D call: TRBD2 (5 bases). CDR3 sequence reads: CATSDLGRRTDTQYF. As DNA, the CDR3 is TGTGCCACCAGTGATTTGGGACGGAGGACAGATACGCAGTATTTT.